This T cell receptor (beta chain) was identified in a study of blood T cell repertoires in COVID-19. In the study overall: Samples of COVID-19 (acute and convalescent) were obtained from the United States, Italy and Spain.

Assay used: immunoSEQ multiplex PCR; TCRdb lists only in-frame clones, some missing. The sample shows 200,000 to 250,000 clones, about 83% of them seen only once. This clone appeared a few times. Participant reports of clinical history set cohort assignment. Cohort 3 donors were reported recovered after two negative PCRs, clearance, or symptom resolution. This receptor was obtained from a woman aged 45-59 years who had recovered from COVID-19. Sequencing used PBMCs or T cells enriched from blood (not recorded which).

The CDR3 here is CASSLQAAPSYNEQFF. The CDR3 DNA sequence: TGTGCCAGCAGCCTTCAAGCGGCTCCCTCCTACAATGAGCAGTTCTTC. The J gene is TRBJ2-1, the V gene TRBV11-2, with D maybe TRBD2 (5 bases). Trimming took off 5 bases at V and 0 bases at J, with 14 bases between the two ends. This CDR3 comprises 16 residues. The germline CDR1 and CDR2 sequences are SGHAT and FQNNGV.